Listed below are T cell receptor beta chains from one sample, sequenced in a study of T cell repertoires in aging, cancer and after chemotherapy. TCRdb reanalysed the multiplex PCR reads using MiXCR and keeps one entry per CDR3 protein. This table has just under 10,000 distinct CDR3 sequences, roughly two fifths appearing once. The sequencing input was blood. Every receptor here comes from a human donor in good health. The CDR3 runs from the conserved cysteine through the conserved F or W. Each record gives: V gene, J gene, D gene, clone size, CDR3 protein, CDR3 DNA. The D gene is left open where the match is weak. Clone size is not always given. Where it is, it says once, few, many or a class for expanded clones.

v_gene: TRBV19; j_gene: TRBJ2-3; d_gene: TRBD1; abundance: large; CDR3aa: CASSTGQGADTQYF; CDR3nt: TGTGCCAGTAGTACGGGACAGGGGGCAGATACGCAGTATTTT
v_gene: TRBV11-1; j_gene: TRBJ2-2; d_gene: .; abundance: medium-sized; CDR3aa: CASSRDLATNTGELFF; CDR3nt: TGTGCCAGCAGCCGAGACCTAGCGACAAACACCGGGGAGCTGTTTTTT
v_gene: TRBV30; j_gene: TRBJ1-4; d_gene: TRBD1; abundance: .; CDR3aa: CAWNRGSTGEKLFF; CDR3nt: TGTGCCTGGAACAGGGGGAGTACAGGTGAAAAACTGTTTTTT
v_gene: TRBV30; j_gene: TRBJ1-2; d_gene: .; abundance: .; CDR3aa: CAWSVDGNYGYTF; CDR3nt: TGTGCCTGGAGTGTTGATGGCAACTATGGCTACACCTTC
v_gene: TRBV12-3/TRBV12-4; j_gene: TRBJ1-5; d_gene: .; abundance: .; CDR3aa: CASSRKDSNQPQHF; CDR3nt: TGTGCCAGCAGTCGGAAGGATAGCAATCAGCCCCAGCATTTT
v_gene: TRBV18; j_gene: TRBJ2-3; d_gene: .; abundance: few; CDR3aa: CASSSRGREADTQYF; CDR3nt: TGTGCCAGCTCATCACGGGGCAGGGAGGCAGATACGCAGTATTTT
v_gene: TRBV5-1; j_gene: TRBJ1-2; d_gene: .; abundance: .; CDR3aa: CASRDGLYGYTF; CDR3nt: TGCGCCAGCAGAGACGGACTCTATGGCTACACCTTC
v_gene: TRBV5-1; j_gene: TRBJ1-6; d_gene: .; abundance: .; CDR3aa: CASSLPQGGSPLHF; CDR3nt: TGCGCCAGCAGCTTGCCTCAGGGAGGGTCACCCCTCCACTTT
v_gene: TRBV27; j_gene: TRBJ2-2; d_gene: .; abundance: .; CDR3aa: CASSFTENTGELFF; CDR3nt: TGTGCCAGCAGCTTCACAGAGAACACCGGGGAGCTGTTTTTT
v_gene: TRBV18; j_gene: TRBJ2-1; d_gene: TRBD1; abundance: .; CDR3aa: CASSPGQVDSWKFF; CDR3nt: TGTGCCAGCTCACCGGGACAGGTGGACTCGTGGAAGTTCTTC
v_gene: TRBV5-4; j_gene: TRBJ2-5; d_gene: .; abundance: few; CDR3aa: CASSFGGRETQYF; CDR3nt: TGTGCCAGCAGCTTTGGGGGACGAGAGACCCAGTACTTC
v_gene: TRBV6-5; j_gene: TRBJ2-2; d_gene: .; abundance: few; CDR3aa: CASSYSDYRVTGELFF; CDR3nt: TGTGCCAGCAGTTACTCCGACTATCGGGTAACCGGGGAGCTGTTTTTT
v_gene: TRBV27; j_gene: TRBJ1-1; d_gene: .; abundance: few; CDR3aa: CASSFSQGGNTEAFF; CDR3nt: TGTGCCAGCAGCTTCTCACAGGGCGGGAACACTGAAGCTTTCTTT
v_gene: TRBV19; j_gene: TRBJ2-7; d_gene: .; abundance: few; CDR3aa: CASSDRASYEQYF; CDR3nt: TGTGCCAGTAGTGACAGAGCCAGCTACGAGCAGTACTTC
v_gene: TRBV5-4; j_gene: TRBJ2-1; d_gene: .; abundance: .; CDR3aa: CASSWDSSYNEQFF; CDR3nt: TGTGCCAGCAGCTGGGACTCCTCCTACAATGAGCAGTTCTTC